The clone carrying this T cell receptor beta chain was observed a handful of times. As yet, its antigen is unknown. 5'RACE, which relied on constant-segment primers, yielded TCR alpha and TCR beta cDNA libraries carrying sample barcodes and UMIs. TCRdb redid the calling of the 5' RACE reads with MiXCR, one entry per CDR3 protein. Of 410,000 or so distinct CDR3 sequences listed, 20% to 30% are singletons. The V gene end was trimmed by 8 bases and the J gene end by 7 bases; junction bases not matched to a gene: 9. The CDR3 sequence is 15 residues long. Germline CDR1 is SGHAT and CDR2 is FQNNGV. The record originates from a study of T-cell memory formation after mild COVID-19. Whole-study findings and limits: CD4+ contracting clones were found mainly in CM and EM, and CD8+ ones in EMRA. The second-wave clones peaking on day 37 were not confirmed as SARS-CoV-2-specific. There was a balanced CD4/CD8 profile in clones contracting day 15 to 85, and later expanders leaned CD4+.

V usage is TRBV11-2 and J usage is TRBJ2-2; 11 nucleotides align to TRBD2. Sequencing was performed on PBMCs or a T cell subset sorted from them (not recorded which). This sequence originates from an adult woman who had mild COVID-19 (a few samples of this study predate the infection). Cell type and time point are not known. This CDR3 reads CASGGLAGGVGELFF. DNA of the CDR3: TGTGCCAGCGGGGGGCTAGCGGGGGGCGTCGGGGAGCTGTTTTTT.